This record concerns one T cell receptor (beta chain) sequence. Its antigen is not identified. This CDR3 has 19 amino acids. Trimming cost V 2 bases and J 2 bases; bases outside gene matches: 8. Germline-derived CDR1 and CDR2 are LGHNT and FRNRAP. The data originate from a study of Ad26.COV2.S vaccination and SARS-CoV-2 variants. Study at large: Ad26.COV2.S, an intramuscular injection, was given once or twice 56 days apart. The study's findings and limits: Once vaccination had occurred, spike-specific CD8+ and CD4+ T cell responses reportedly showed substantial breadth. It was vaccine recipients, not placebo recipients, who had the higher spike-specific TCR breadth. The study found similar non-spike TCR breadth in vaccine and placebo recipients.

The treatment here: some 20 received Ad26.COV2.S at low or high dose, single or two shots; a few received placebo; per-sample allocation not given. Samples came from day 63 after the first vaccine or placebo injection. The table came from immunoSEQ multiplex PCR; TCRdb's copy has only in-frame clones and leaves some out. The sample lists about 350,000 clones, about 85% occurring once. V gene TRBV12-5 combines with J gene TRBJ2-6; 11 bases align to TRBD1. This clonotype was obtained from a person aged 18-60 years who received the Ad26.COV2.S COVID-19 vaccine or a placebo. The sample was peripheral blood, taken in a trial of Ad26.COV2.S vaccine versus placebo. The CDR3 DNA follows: TGTGCTAGTGGTTTGTACCGGGACAGGGGGTTCACTGGGGCCAACGTCCTGACTTTC. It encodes CASGLYRDRGFTGANVLTF.